The rows below give T cell receptor beta chains drawn from one sample of a study of blood T cell repertoires in COVID-19. Clones were sequenced by immunoSEQ multiplex PCR, and TCRdb holds only the in-frame ones, with some missing. Of about 150,000 clones listed, more than 80% are singletons. The specimen sequenced was peripheral blood. These receptors came from a woman between 40 and 50 years old with acute or convalescent COVID-19. CDR3s include the opening cysteine and the closing phenylalanine or tryptophan. The order of the fields is CDR3 length, V gene, clone size, J gene, D gene, CDR3 protein, CDR3 DNA. A D gene is named only where the DNA matches it firmly. Clone size, where shown, is once, few, many, or a class for clones that have expanded.

>15|TRBV29-1|-|TRBJ1-2|-
CSVTTLGGVFYGYTF
TGCAGCGTTACTACCTTGGGGGGGGTCTTCTATGGCTACACCTTC
>14|TRBV4-1|-|TRBJ1-1|-
CASSQEIPGTEAFF
TGCGCCAGCAGCCAAGAGATTCCAGGGACTGAAGCTTTCTTT
>13|TRBV30|-|TRBJ2-1|TRBD2
CAWRGSGGSEQFF
TGTGCCTGGAGGGGTAGCGGGGGAAGTGAGCAGTTCTTC
>13|TRBV12-3/TRBV12-4|-|TRBJ2-2|-
CASMGHATGELFF
TGTGCCAGCATGGGACACGCCACCGGGGAGCTGTTTTTT
>12|TRBV12-3/TRBV12-4|-|TRBJ2-1|-
CASCSSYNEQFF
TGTGCCAGCTGTAGCTCCTACAATGAGCAGTTCTTC
>14|TRBV5-6|-|TRBJ1-1|-
CASRSRGMNTEAFF
TGTGCCAGCAGATCCCGGGGGATGAACACTGAAGCTTTCTTT
>19|TRBV7-3|-|TRBJ2-2|-
CASSLSPGQNRWGAGELFF
TGTGCCAGCAGCTTATCCCCGGGGCAGAATCGGTGGGGGGCCGGGGAGCTGTTTTTT
>18|TRBV28|-|TRBJ2-2|TRBD2
CASSLHVMERGGPGELFF
TGTGCCAGCAGTTTACATGTCATGGAGCGGGGGGGCCCCGGGGAGCTGTTTTTT
>16|TRBV23-1|-|TRBJ2-7|-
CASSQSPGDNSYEQYF
TGCGCCAGCAGTCAATCGCCCGGTGATAACTCCTACGAGCAGTACTTC
>14|TRBV13|few|TRBJ2-7|TRBD1
CASSPTTGVYEQYF
TGTGCCAGCAGCCCGACGACAGGGGTCTACGAGCAGTACTTC
>13|TRBV14|-|TRBJ1-5|-
CASSHQAGQPQHF
TGTGCCAGCAGCCACCAGGCGGGTCAGCCCCAGCATTTT
>16|TRBV18|-|TRBJ2-3|TRBD1
CASSPDRGSSTDTQYF
TGTGCCAGCTCACCCGACAGGGGGAGTAGCACAGATACGCAGTATTTT
>15|TRBV9|-|TRBJ2-7|TRBD2
CASSVEGTSGYEQYF
TGTGCCAGCAGCGTTGAGGGGACTAGCGGATACGAGCAGTACTTC
>11|TRBV6-5|-|TRBJ2-7|-
CASSRGREQYF
TGTGCCAGCTCTAGGGGTAGGGAGCAGTACTTC
>13|TRBV7-2|-|TRBJ2-7|TRBD2
CASSLGREDEQYF
TGTGCCAGCAGCTTAGGACGGGAGGACGAGCAGTACTTC
>15|TRBV24-1|-|TRBJ1-2|TRBD1
CATSDLDRGSWGYTF
TGTGCCACCAGTGATCTGGACAGGGGGTCGTGGGGCTACACCTTC
>15|TRBV2|-|TRBJ2-2|-
CASTREPQNTGELFF
TGTGCCAGCACTCGGGAACCCCAGAACACCGGGGAGCTGTTTTTT
>18|TRBV30|-|TRBJ2-2|TRBD2
CAWNFGLGGGAPTGELFF
TGTGCCTGGAACTTTGGCTTGGGCGGGGGGGCCCCCACCGGGGAGCTGTTTTTT
>17|TRBV9|-|TRBJ1-1|TRBD1
CASSVVRGQGYPTEAFF
TGTGCCAGCAGCGTAGTTAGGGGACAGGGGTATCCCACTGAAGCTTTCTTT
>14|TRBV3-1/TRBV3-2|-|TRBJ1-3|TRBD1
CASSHLGQGNTIYF
TGTGCCAGCAGCCACCTGGGACAGGGAAACACCATATATTTT
>13|TRBV6-5|few|TRBJ2-7|-
CASSSGVGNEQYF
TGTGCCAGCAGTTCAGGGGTGGGTAACGAGCAGTACTTC
>11|TRBV13|-|TRBJ2-3|-
CASPRPDTQYF
TGTGCCAGCCCGCGTCCGGATACGCAGTATTTT
>17|TRBV5-8|-|TRBJ1-1|TRBD1
CASSSLGTVIMNTEAFF
TGTGCCAGCAGCTCCCTAGGGACAGTTATAATGAACACTGAAGCTTTCTTT
>16|TRBV2|-|TRBJ2-4|TRBD1
CASSLEGARAKNIQYF
TGTGCCAGCAGTTTAGAGGGGGCGCGGGCCAAAAACATTCAGTACTTC
>12|TRBV29-1|once|TRBJ1-1|TRBD1
CSVGQGGTEAFF
TGCAGCGTTGGACAGGGTGGCACTGAAGCTTTCTTT
>13|TRBV6-5|-|TRBJ2-7|TRBD1
CASRPGQGSEQYF
TGTGCCAGCAGGCCGGGACAGGGGTCCGAGCAGTACTTC
>14|TRBV30|-|TRBJ1-5|TRBD1
CAWSAGQSLQPQHF
TGTGCCTGGAGTGCGGGACAGTCCCTTCAGCCCCAGCATTTT
>15|TRBV28|-|TRBJ2-7|TRBD1
CASSLSGTGGYEQYF
TGTGCCAGCAGTTTATCCGGGACAGGGGGGTACGAGCAGTACTTC
>13|TRBV30|-|TRBJ1-3|-
CAWLANSGNTIYF
TGTGCCTGGTTAGCAAACTCTGGAAACACCATATATTTT